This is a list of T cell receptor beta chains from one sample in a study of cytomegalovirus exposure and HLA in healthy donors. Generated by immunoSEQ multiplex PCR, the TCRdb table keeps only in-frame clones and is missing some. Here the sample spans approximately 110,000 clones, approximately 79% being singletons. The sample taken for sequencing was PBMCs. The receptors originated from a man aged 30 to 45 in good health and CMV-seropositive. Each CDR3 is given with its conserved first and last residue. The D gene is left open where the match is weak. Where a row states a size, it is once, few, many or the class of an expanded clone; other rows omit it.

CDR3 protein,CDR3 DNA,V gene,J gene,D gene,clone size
CASSLERGKETQYF,TGCGCCAGCAGCTTGGAGAGAGGGAAGGAGACCCAGTACTTC,TRBV5-1,TRBJ2-5,.,.
CASSYQRGAPYEQYF,TGCGCCAGCAGCTACCAGCGGGGGGCCCCCTACGAGCAGTACTTC,TRBV5-1,TRBJ2-7,TRBD2,.
CASSRWTDQLNYGYTF,TGTGCCAGCAGCCGCTGGACAGACCAATTGAACTATGGCTACACCTTC,TRBV5-5,TRBJ1-2,.,.
CASSSSTVPYEQYF,TGTGCCAGCAGTTCCTCGACTGTTCCCTACGAGCAGTACTTC,TRBV27,TRBJ2-7,.,.
CASSFAQVGDEQYF,TGCGCCAGCAGCTTCGCGCAGGTAGGTGACGAGCAGTACTTC,TRBV5-1,TRBJ2-7,.,few
CASSYSQGGDEKLFF,TGTGCCAGCAGTTACTCTCAGGGGGGAGATGAAAAACTGTTTTTT,TRBV6-5,TRBJ1-4,TRBD1,.
CASSVDTGGTDTQYF,TGTGCCAGCAGCGTCGACACGGGAGGCACAGATACGCAGTATTTT,TRBV9,TRBJ2-3,.,.
CASGLAGPAYNEQFF,TGTGCTAGTGGCCTCGCAGGCCCGGCCTACAATGAGCAGTTCTTC,TRBV12-5,TRBJ2-1,.,.
CSVDGDGGDNNYGYTF,TGCAGCGTTGATGGGGATGGGGGGGATAATAACTATGGCTACACCTTC,TRBV29-1,TRBJ1-2,.,.
CASSPTGERQPQHF,TGTGCCAGCAGCCCGACAGGGGAGAGGCAGCCCCAGCATTTT,TRBV6-5,TRBJ1-5,TRBD1,.
CASSVEQGGEKLFF,TGTGCCAGCAGTGTGGAACAGGGGGGGGAAAAACTGTTTTTT,TRBV2,TRBJ1-4,TRBD1,.
CASSLPGGVTGYTF,TGTGCCAGCTCACTCCCGGGGGGGGTCACTGGCTACACCTTC,TRBV18,TRBJ1-2,.,.
CASSRGEGGQETQYF,TGTGCCAGCAGCCGGGGGGAGGGTGGGCAAGAGACCCAGTACTTC,TRBV4-2,TRBJ2-5,TRBD2,.
CASRAGTGAVEQYF,TGTGCCAGCAGGGCCGGGACAGGGGCTGTCGAGCAGTACTTC,TRBV7-8,TRBJ2-7,TRBD1,.
CASSPTGLGEETQYF,TGTGCCAGCAGCCCTACGGGACTGGGAGAAGAGACCCAGTACTTC,TRBV5-6,TRBJ2-5,.,few
CASSLGGPYRGRTEAFF,TGTGCCAGCAGCTTGGGGGGGCCCTACAGGGGGCGTACTGAAGCTTTCTTT,TRBV5-4,TRBJ1-1,TRBD1,.
CASSLDQRGGRWSNEQFF,TGTGCCAGCAGCTTAGACCAGCGGGGGGGCCGGTGGTCGAATGAGCAGTTCTTC,TRBV11-3,TRBJ2-1,TRBD2,.
CASRTPTGSGANVLTF,TGCGCCAGCAGGACCCCCACGGGCTCTGGGGCCAACGTCCTGACTTTC,TRBV4-1,TRBJ2-6,.,.
CASLRATHSNQPQHF,TGTGCCAGCTTGAGGGCAACACATAGCAATCAGCCCCAGCATTTT,TRBV6-1,TRBJ1-5,.,.
CASGPGTGWNQPQHF,TGTGCTAGTGGTCCTGGGACAGGGTGGAATCAGCCCCAGCATTTT,TRBV12-5,TRBJ1-5,TRBD1,.
CASGFTGENTEAFF,TGCGCCAGCGGATTTACAGGAGAGAACACTGAAGCTTTCTTT,TRBV5-1,TRBJ1-1,.,.
CASSSGDSAETQYF,TGCGCCAGCAGCTCGGGGGACTCAGCGGAGACCCAGTACTTC,TRBV5-1,TRBJ2-5,.,once
CASSNYDRTGANVLTF,TGTGCCAGCAGCAACTATGACAGAACTGGGGCCAACGTCCTGACTTTC,TRBV7-9,TRBJ2-6,.,few
CASSPTRGGSYEQYF,TGCGCCAGCAGCCCTACGAGGGGGGGCTCCTACGAGCAGTACTTC,TRBV10-1,TRBJ2-7,.,.
CASSPDRVNGYTF,TGTGCCAGCAGCCCCGACAGGGTCAATGGCTACACCTTC,TRBV6-5,TRBJ1-2,TRBD1,.
CASSLAAPGEQFF,TGTGCCAGCAGCTTAGCGGCTCCAGGTGAGCAGTTCTTC,TRBV11-2,TRBJ2-1,.,.
CASSPLGANTGELFF,TGTGCCAGCAGCCCTCTGGGCGCGAACACCGGGGAGCTGTTTTTT,TRBV9,TRBJ2-2,.,.
CASSSSGGLNQPQHF,TGTGCCAGCAGCTCGTCGGGGGGGCTGAATCAGCCCCAGCATTTT,TRBV7-9,TRBJ1-5,.,.
CASSPRRRGVSTDTQYF,TGTGCCAGCAGCCCGCGACGGCGGGGGGTAAGCACAGATACGCAGTATTTT,TRBV5-4,TRBJ2-3,TRBD2,.
CASSGYRGNTEAFF,TGTGCCAGCAGCGGCTACAGGGGAAACACTGAAGCTTTCTTT,TRBV9,TRBJ1-1,TRBD1,.
CASRTGLAGNNEQFF,TGCGCCAGCAGGACTGGACTAGCGGGCAACAATGAGCAGTTCTTC,TRBV4-1,TRBJ2-1,TRBD2,.
CASSHAGTHEKLFF,TGTGCCAGCAGCCACGCCGGGACACATGAAAAACTGTTTTTT,TRBV7-6,TRBJ1-4,.,.
CASSFGLSQETQYF,TGTGCCAGCAGCTTTGGGCTATCCCAAGAGACCCAGTACTTC,TRBV5-6,TRBJ2-5,.,.
CASSPYRDQPQHF,TGTGCCAGCAGCCCGTACAGGGATCAGCCCCAGCATTTT,TRBV7-8,TRBJ1-5,.,once
CASSILGRGETEAFF,TGTGCCAGTAGTATACTCGGCAGGGGAGAGACTGAAGCTTTCTTT,TRBV19,TRBJ1-1,.,few
CASSFDAGALYGYTF,TGTGCCAGCAGTTTCGATGCGGGGGCCCTGTATGGCTACACCTTC,TRBV5-8,TRBJ1-2,.,.
CASSPPYRDGDNSPLHF,TGTGCCAGCTCACCACCTTACAGGGATGGGGATAATTCACCCCTCCACTTT,TRBV18,TRBJ1-6,.,.
CASSPPNTGGKNEQYF,TGTGCCAGCTCACCACCAAATACAGGGGGAAAAAACGAGCAGTACTTC,TRBV18,TRBJ2-7,TRBD1,.
CASSLNPGHLISPLHF,TGTGCCAGCAGCTTAAATCCGGGACATCTGATTTCACCCCTCCACTTT,TRBV7-9,TRBJ1-6,.,.
CASSLKGGAITDTQYF,TGTGCCAGCAGCTTAAAGGGCGGGGCCATCACAGATACGCAGTATTTT,TRBV7-3,TRBJ2-3,.,.
CASSLRVGRGGEKLFF,TGTGCCAGCAGCTTGAGAGTCGGCAGGGGTGGTGAAAAACTGTTTTTT,TRBV5-8,TRBJ1-4,.,once
CASSYSTGELFF,TGTGCCAGCAGCTATTCTACCGGGGAGCTGTTTTTT,TRBV7-9,TRBJ2-2,.,.
CASSLNKDRVNTEAFF,TGTGCCAGCAGTCTGAATAAGGACAGGGTGAACACTGAAGCTTTCTTT,TRBV11-3,TRBJ1-1,TRBD1,.